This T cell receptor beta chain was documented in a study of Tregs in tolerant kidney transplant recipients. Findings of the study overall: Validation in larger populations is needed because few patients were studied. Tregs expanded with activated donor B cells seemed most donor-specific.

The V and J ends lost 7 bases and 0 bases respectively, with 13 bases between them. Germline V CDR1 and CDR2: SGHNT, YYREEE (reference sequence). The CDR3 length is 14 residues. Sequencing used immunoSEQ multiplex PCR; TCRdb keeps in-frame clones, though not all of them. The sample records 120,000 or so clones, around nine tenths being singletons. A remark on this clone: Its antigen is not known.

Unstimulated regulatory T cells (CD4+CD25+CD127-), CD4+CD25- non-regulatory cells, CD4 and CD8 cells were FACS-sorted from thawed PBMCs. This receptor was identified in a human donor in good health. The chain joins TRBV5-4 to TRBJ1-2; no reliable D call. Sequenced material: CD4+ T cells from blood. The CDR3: CASQRASTNYGYTF. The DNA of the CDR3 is TGTGCCAGCCAACGGGCAAGTACTAACTATGGCTACACCTTC.